A single sample is the source of the 28 T cell receptor beta chains below, sequenced in a study of CD8 T cells in ankylosing spondylitis. TCRdb independently ran MiXCR on the 5' RACE reads; one entry per CDR3 protein. The data contain about 180,000 distinct CDR3 sequences, 8.5% to 10% of them singletons. Sample: blood, either unsorted or a sorted T cell fraction (not recorded which). Receptor source: a female donor with ankylosing spondylitis or in good health (not recorded which).

The J gene is TRBJ2-3, the V gene TRBV27, with 11 nucleotides matching TRBD2. The CDR3 runs 16 residues. The ends lost 3 bases at V and 2 bases at J; junction bases unmatched: 4. CDR1 and CDR2 from the germline V gene are MNHEY and SMNVEV (reference sequence). The CDR3 bases are TGTGCCAGCAGTTTTGGACTAGCGGGCATCACAGATACGCAGTATTTT. This sequence encodes CASSFGLAGITDTQYF.

The sample holds a few counts of this clonotype. This chain connects TRBV4-3 to TRBJ2-1, with D possibly matching TRBD2 (5 bases). The germline V gene encodes CDR1 LGHNA and CDR2 YSLEER. The germline V and J ends were trimmed by 0 bases and 8 bases, with 14 bases remaining between them. This CDR3 has 15 residues. The CDR3 reads CASSQEYTSTDEQFF. In DNA, the CDR3 is TGCGCCAGCAGCCAAGAATACACTAGTACCGATGAGCAGTTCTTC.

This clonotype was counted ten times or more. This chain joins TRBV29-1 and TRBJ2-1; possibly TRBD1 or TRBD2 for D (6 bases each). Germline CDR1 and CDR2: SQVTM and ANQGSEA. This CDR3 region has 16 residues. V was trimmed by 3 bases and J by 3 bases, leaving 18 bases between them. CDR3 in amino acids: CSVDGDNGSIYNEQFF. In nucleotides, the CDR3 is TGCAGCGTTGATGGGGACAACGGGAGCATCTACAATGAGCAGTTCTTC.

This sequence joins TRBV12-3 or TRBV12-4 and TRBJ2-5, with D perhaps TRBD2 (5 bases). The CDR3 sequence is 13 residues long. Between the trimmed V and J ends, which lost 3 bases and 3 bases, there was a span of 8 bases. The CDR3 sequence is CASSFDGEETQYF. The CDR3 bases are TGTGCCAGCAGTTTCGACGGGGAAGAGACCCAGTACTTC.

The V call is TRBV20-1, the J call TRBJ1-5; 8 bases map to TRBD1. CDR1 and CDR2 from the germline V gene are DFQATT and SNEGSKA (reference sequence). The CDR3 has 13 amino acids. V gave up 6 bases and J gave up 3 bases; unmatched junction bases: 4. The CDR3 loop is CSARTGLNQPQHF. CDR3 nucleotides: TGCAGTGCAAGGACAGGGCTCAATCAGCCCCAGCATTTT.

V and J are TRBV4-1 and TRBJ2-1, with D possibly being TRBD1 (5 bases). The V end was cut by 0 bases, the J end by 4 bases, with 22 bases between. The germline gives CDR1 MGHRA, CDR2 YSYEKL. CDR3 length: 19 residues. The CDR3 bases are TGCGCCAGCAGCCAAGATAACCCCCTTGGGGCGACCCCTTACAATGAGCAGTTCTTC. Its protein product is CASSQDNPLGATPYNEQFF.

In its sample, this clonotype was seen many times. The gene calls are TRBV12-5 and TRBJ2-4; 7 nucleotides agree with TRBD1. Trimming at V came to 3 bases and at J to 8 bases, leaving 13 bases not matched to a gene. CDR1 is LGHNT and CDR2 is FRNRAP in the germline V gene. The CDR3 is made up of 16 amino acids. The CDR3 spells CASGFSSGTADHIQYF. The CDR3 DNA is TGTGCTAGTGGTTTTTCCTCCGGGACAGCCGACCACATTCAGTACTTC.

The chain uses TRBV4-2 and TRBJ2-3; TRBD2 matches at 7 bases. CDR3 size: 15 residues. V trimming: 1 base; J trimming: 10 bases; junction bases outside the gene matches: 11. Germline lookup yields CDR1 LGHNA and CDR2 YNFKEQ. Written as DNA, the CDR3 is TGTGCCAGCAGCCAAGCCCCGGGGATGGGGGGGTCGCAGTATTTT. Translating it yields CASSQAPGMGGSQYF.

The gene calls are TRBV15 and TRBJ1-1; no clear D. This CDR3 contains 13 residues. The germline CDR1 and CDR2 sequences are LNHNV and YYDKDF (reference sequence). Trimming pared 6 bases from V and 1 base from J, leaving 9 bases between. CDR3 protein: CATSWEGNTEAFF. Written as DNA, the CDR3 is TGTGCCACCAGTTGGGAGGGGAACACTGAAGCTTTCTTT.

This clonotype was detected many times. The gene calls are TRBV6-1 and TRBJ1-2; no clear D. Per the germline V gene, CDR1 is MNHNS and CDR2 is SASEGT. This CDR3 spans 15 amino acids. Trimming pared 7 bases from V and 0 bases from J, leaving 15 bases between. CDR3 in DNA: TGTGCCAGCACCCCAGGAGGAGCAGCTAACTATGGCTACACCTTC. Amino acids: CASTPGGAANYGYTF.

The chain employs TRBV4-3 and TRBJ2-2; D unclear. V was shortened by 1 base and J by 0 bases, with 3 bases between the two germline ends. Germline V CDR1 and CDR2: LGHNA, YSLEER. The CDR3 covers 14 residues. The CDR3 loop is CASSQGSNTGELFF. Here the CDR3 DNA reads TGCGCCAGCAGCCAAGGTTCGAACACCGGGGAGCTGTTTTTT.

V is TRBV20-1 and J is TRBJ2-7, with D maybe TRBD1 (6 bases). CDR3 size: 14 residues. Per the germline V gene, CDR1 is DFQATT and CDR2 is SNEGSKA (reference sequence). Trimming shortened V by 2 bases and J by 6 bases, and 17 bases separated the two germline ends. Here the CDR3 DNA reads TGCAGTGCTAGAAAATACAGGGAATGGAGCGAGCAGTACTTC. It is translated as CSARKYREWSEQYF.

The rearrangement joins TRBV12-3 or TRBV12-4 to TRBJ2-5, with D possibly TRBD1 on 5 matching bases. The CDR3 length is 16 residues. Trimming took off 3 bases at V and 3 bases at J, with 17 bases between the two ends. The CDR3 sequence is CASSLVRAPEKETQYF. The CDR3 DNA sequence: TGTGCCAGCAGTTTGGTCAGGGCGCCGGAAAAAGAGACCCAGTACTTC.

The V call is TRBV20-1, the J call TRBJ2-1; TRBD2 matches at 11 bases. CDR1 and CDR2 (germline): DFQATT, SNEGSKA (reference sequence). V was clipped by 3 bases and J by 8 bases; unmatched bases: 3. The CDR3 is 13 amino acids. The chain's CDR3 is CSASSGRAYEQFF. The CDR3 nucleotides are TGCAGTGCTAGTAGCGGGAGGGCTTATGAGCAGTTCTTC.

The sample holds a few counts of this clonotype. The genes are TRBV27 and TRBJ2-7; D not certain. Germline values: CDR1 MNHEY, CDR2 SMNVEV (reference sequence). V was pared by 5 bases and J by 4 bases, with 15 bases between. The CDR3 is 14 amino acids. CDR3 nucleotides: TGTGCCAGCAGTACCGGCCTAATGGGGTACGAGCAGTACTTC. It codes for CASSTGLMGYEQYF.

This clonotype was recorded many times. This sequence joins TRBV20-1 and TRBJ1-5; 10 bases map to TRBD1. J was trimmed by 4 bases and V by 5 bases; bases with no gene match: 11. This CDR3 comprises 16 residues. Germline loops: CDR1 DFQATT, CDR2 SNEGSKA (reference sequence). CDR3: CSAFPGPGQGNQPQHF. CDR3 sequence (DNA): TGCAGTGCTTTCCCCGGACCGGGACAGGGGAATCAGCCCCAGCATTTT.

The chain combines TRBV20-1 with TRBJ2-7; perhaps D is TRBD1 or TRBD2 (5 bases each). The CDR3 has 13 amino acids. V lost 6 bases and J 2 bases, leaving 14 bases between the germline ends. From germline, CDR1 is DFQATT and CDR2 SNEGSKA (reference sequence). The CDR3, as DNA: TGCAGTGCAAAGGGACCCGCGGCCTACGAGCAGTACTTC. This sequence encodes CSAKGPAAYEQYF.

Ten or more counts support this clonotype. CDR3 DNA: TGCAGTGCTAGAGCGTCAGCTAGTGGCACTGAAGCTTTCTTT. This translates into CSARASASGTEAFF. The gene calls are TRBV20-1 and TRBJ1-1; no definite D call. CDR3 size: 14 residues. The germline V gene has CDR1 DFQATT and CDR2 SNEGSKA (reference sequence). V gave up 1 base and J gave up 4 bases, with 13 bases separating them.

This clonotype was detected only a few times. The chain has TRBV6-1 and TRBJ2-7; 11 positions match TRBD2. Trimming cost V 4 bases and J 3 bases; bases outside gene matches: 11. This CDR3 has 17 amino acids. The germline CDR1 and CDR2 sequences are MNHNS and SASEGT. Here the CDR3 reads CASSGLAGPNMDYEQYF. The CDR3 DNA sequence: TGTGCCAGCAGTGGACTAGCGGGGCCGAATATGGACTACGAGCAGTACTTC.

This clonotype appeared a few times. This chain connects TRBV24-1 to TRBJ2-1; possibly TRBD1 or TRBD2 for D (5 bases each). Between the trimmed V and J ends, which lost 4 bases and 1 base, there was a span of 16 bases. In germline, CDR1 is KGHDR, CDR2 SFDVKD. The CDR3 consists of 17 residues. The DNA of the CDR3 is TGTGCCACCAGTGACTACAGACTGGGACCTTCCTACAATGAGCAGTTCTTC. It specifies CATSDYRLGPSYNEQFF.

J is TRBJ2-1 and V is TRBV3-1, with D possibly being TRBD2 (5 bases). The CDR3 runs to 13 residues. Germline V CDR1 and CDR2: LGHDT, YNNKEL (reference sequence). The V and J ends lost 4 bases and 5 bases respectively, with 9 bases between them. CDR3 residues: CASSPKRNNEQFF. CDR3 DNA: TGTGCCAGCAGCCCCAAGCGGAACAATGAGCAGTTCTTC.

The chain's CDR3 is CASSVGDRAYEQYF. The CDR3 DNA reads as TGTGCCAGCAGCGTGGGGGACAGGGCCTACGAGCAGTACTTC. V usage is TRBV9 and J usage is TRBJ2-7; 9 positions match TRBD1. CDR3 length: 14 residues. Trimming removed 2 bases from V and 2 bases from J; junction bases left unmatched: 2. CDR1 is SGDLS, CDR2 YYNGEE, per germline.

This clonotype was seen only a few times. V and J are TRBV15 and TRBJ2-7; the match to TRBD2 covers 7 bases. After removal of 0 bases from V and 5 bases from J, the junction contained 10 bases not matched to a gene. The CDR3 extends over 16 amino acids. The germline V gene has CDR1 LNHNV and CDR2 YYDKDF (reference sequence). CDR3 bases: TGTGCCACCAGCAGAGATTTCACGATGGGGGGGGACGAGCAGTACTTC. This translates into CATSRDFTMGGDEQYF.

This clonotype was seen many times. The rearrangement uses TRBV12-5 and TRBJ2-7, with 11 bases fitting TRBD2. The V and J ends lost 1 base and 0 bases, in that order; junction bases with no gene match: 2. In germline, CDR1 is LGHNT, CDR2 FRNRAP. This CDR3 has 16 amino acids. The CDR3 DNA reads TGTGCTAGTGGTTTGGGACTAGCGGGGTCCTCCTACGAGCAGTACTTC. Amino acid sequence: CASGLGLAGSSYEQYF.

This clonotype was counted many times. The V gene is TRBV4-3, the J gene TRBJ2-1; TRBD1 is a possible D gene (5 bases). Germline CDR1 is LGHNA and CDR2 is YSLEER. The CDR3 has 15 amino acids. V lost 0 bases, J lost 8 bases, and 14 bases lay in between. The CDR3 coding sequence is TGCGCCAGCAGCCAAGATAGGGGTGCCGGCTATGAGCAGTTCTTC. Translation gives CASSQDRGAGYEQFF.

The CDR3 spells CSVEAGGDFF. The DNA of the CDR3 is TGCAGCGTTGAGGCGGGGGGGGATTTCTTT. This sequence joins TRBV29-1 and TRBJ1-1; D is perhaps TRBD1 (5 bases). V shed 3 bases and J shed 13 bases, with 12 bases lying between them. Germline V gene data show CDR1 as SQVTM and CDR2 as ANQGSEA. The CDR3 is 10 amino acids.

V usage is TRBV10-3 and J usage is TRBJ1-1, with TRBD1 as a possible D gene (6 bases). The CDR3 has 11 amino acids. V lost 6 bases, J lost 7 bases, and 9 bases lay in between. Germline CDR1 reads ENHRY; CDR2 reads SYGVKD. For the CDR3, the DNA is TGTGCCATCAGACAGGGTATTGAAGCTTTCTTT. As protein: CAIRQGIEAFF.

The sample holds many counts of this clonotype. The V gene is TRBV29-1, the J gene TRBJ2-7; 7 nucleotides align to TRBD1. J lost 2 bases, V lost 0 bases, and 1 base had no gene match. The CDR3 spans 13 residues. CDR1 and CDR2 (germline): SQVTM, ANQGSEA. CDR3 nucleotides: TGCAGCGTTGAAGACCAGGGGGCCTACGAGCAGTACTTC. Amino acid sequence: CSVEDQGAYEQYF.